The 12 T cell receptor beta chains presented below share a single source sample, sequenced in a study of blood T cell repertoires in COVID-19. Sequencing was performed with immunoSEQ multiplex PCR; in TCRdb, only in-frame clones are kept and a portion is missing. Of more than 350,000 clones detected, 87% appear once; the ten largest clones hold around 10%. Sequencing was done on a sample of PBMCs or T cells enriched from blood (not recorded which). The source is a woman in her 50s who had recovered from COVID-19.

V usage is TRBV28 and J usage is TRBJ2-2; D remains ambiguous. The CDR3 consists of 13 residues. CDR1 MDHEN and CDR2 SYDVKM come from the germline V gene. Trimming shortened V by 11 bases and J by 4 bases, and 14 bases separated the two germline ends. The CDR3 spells CAYGFWSTGELFF. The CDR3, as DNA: TGTGCCTATGGGTTTTGGAGCACCGGGGAGCTGTTTTTT.

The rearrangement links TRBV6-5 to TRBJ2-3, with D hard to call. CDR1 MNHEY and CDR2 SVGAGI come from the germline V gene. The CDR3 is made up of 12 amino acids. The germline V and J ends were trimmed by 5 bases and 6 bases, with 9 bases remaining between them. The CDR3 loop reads CASSPDGDTQYF. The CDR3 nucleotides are TGTGCCAGCAGTCCCGACGGGGATACGCAGTATTTT.

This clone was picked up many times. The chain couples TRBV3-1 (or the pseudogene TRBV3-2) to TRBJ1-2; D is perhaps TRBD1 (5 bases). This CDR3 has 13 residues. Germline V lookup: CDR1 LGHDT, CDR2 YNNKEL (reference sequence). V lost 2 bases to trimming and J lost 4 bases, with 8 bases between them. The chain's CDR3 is CASSQSGIYGYTF. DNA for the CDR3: TGTGCCAGCAGCCAATCAGGGATCTATGGCTACACCTTC.

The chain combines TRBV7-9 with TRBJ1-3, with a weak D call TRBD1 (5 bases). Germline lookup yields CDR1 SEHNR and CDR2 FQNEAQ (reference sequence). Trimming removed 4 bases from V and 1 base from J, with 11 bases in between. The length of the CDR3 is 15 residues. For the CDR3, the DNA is TGTGCCAGCAGCTCAGACAGACTTTCTGGAAACACCATATATTTT. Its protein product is CASSSDRLSGNTIYF.

The CDR3: CAISDRDSGGYTF. As DNA, the CDR3 is TGTGCCATCAGTGACAGGGACTCAGGTGGCTACACCTTC. This chain uses TRBV10-3 with TRBJ1-2; maybe TRBD1 (5 bases). The ends were cut back, 3 bases at V and 7 bases at J, with 12 bases in the middle. Germline-derived CDR1 and CDR2 are ENHRY and SYGVKD. CDR3 length: 13 amino acids.

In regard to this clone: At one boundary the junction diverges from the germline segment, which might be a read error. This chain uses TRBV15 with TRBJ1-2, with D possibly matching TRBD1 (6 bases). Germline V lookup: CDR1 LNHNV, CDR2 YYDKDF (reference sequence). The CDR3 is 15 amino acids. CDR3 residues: CATSWRGGRTDQTFF. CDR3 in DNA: TGTGCCACCAGCTGGAGGGGGGGGCGGACAGACCAAACATTTTTC.

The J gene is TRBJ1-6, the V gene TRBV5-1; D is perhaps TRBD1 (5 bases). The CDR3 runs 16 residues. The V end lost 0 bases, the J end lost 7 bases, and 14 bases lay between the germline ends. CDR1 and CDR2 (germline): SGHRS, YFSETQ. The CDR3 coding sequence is TGCGCCAGCAGCTTGGTCCGGGGGGTTCAGAATTCACCCCTCCACTTT. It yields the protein CASSLVRGVQNSPLHF.

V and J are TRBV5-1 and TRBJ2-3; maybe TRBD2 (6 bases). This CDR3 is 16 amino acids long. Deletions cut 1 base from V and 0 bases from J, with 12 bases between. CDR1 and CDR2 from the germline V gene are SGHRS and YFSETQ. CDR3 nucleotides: TGCGCCAGCAGCTTGAATGCGGGATCCAGCACAGATACGCAGTATTTT. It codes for CASSLNAGSSTDTQYF.

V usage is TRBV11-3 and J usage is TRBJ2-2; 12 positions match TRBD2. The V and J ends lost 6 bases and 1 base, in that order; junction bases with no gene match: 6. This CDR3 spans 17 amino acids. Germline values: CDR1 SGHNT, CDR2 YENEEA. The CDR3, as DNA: TGTGCCAGCAGTTACACTAGCGGGGGGCGGAACACCGGGGAGCTGTTTTTT. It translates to CASSYTSGGRNTGELFF.

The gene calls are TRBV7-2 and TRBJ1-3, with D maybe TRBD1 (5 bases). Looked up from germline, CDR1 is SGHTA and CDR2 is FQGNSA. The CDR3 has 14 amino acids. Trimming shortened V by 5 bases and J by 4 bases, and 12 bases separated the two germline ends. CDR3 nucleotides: TGTGCCAGCAGCAACCCTGACAGCGGAAACACCATATATTTT. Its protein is CASSNPDSGNTIYF.

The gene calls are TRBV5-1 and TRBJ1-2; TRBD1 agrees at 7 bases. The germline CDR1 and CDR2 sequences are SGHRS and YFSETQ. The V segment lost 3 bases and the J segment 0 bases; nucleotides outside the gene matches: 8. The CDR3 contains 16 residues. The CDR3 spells CASSWDGQASNYGYTF. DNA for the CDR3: TGCGCCAGCAGCTGGGATGGACAGGCCTCTAACTATGGCTACACCTTC.

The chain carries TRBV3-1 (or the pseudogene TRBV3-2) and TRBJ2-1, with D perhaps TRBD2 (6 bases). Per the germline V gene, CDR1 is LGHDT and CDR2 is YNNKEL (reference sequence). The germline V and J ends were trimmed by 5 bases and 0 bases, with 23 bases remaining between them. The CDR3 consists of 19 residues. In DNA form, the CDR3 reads TGTGCCAGCAGCTCCGGTCGGGGGTCAGGCAGATTCTCCTACAATGAGCAGTTCTTC. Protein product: CASSSGRGSGRFSYNEQFF.